A single sample gave rise to the 27 T cell receptor beta chains below, sequenced in a study of OX40 agonist ivuxolimab in advanced cancers. Some clones are missing from TCRdb's copy, which holds only in-frame ones; the method was immunoSEQ multiplex PCR. Of some 35,000 clones in the sample, roughly 80% are singletons; the top ten hold approximately 12%. This material consisted of CD4+ or CD8+ T cells sorted from blood, taken in a trial of the OX40 agonist ivuxolimab. Source of these receptors: an adult with an advanced solid tumor such as melanoma, head and neck, liver or kidney cancer.

This chain connects TRBV15 to TRBJ2-1, with D possibly matching TRBD1 (5 bases). The germline V gene has CDR1 LNHNV and CDR2 YYDKDF (reference sequence). Trimming stripped 0 bases from V and 15 bases from J, with 12 bases between. There are 12 residues in the CDR3. The CDR3 loop is CATSRDRGYSFF. The CDR3 DNA is TGTGCCACCAGCAGAGATAGGGGTTATTCGTTCTTC.

The gene calls are TRBV19 and TRBJ1-2; D is unresolved. Germline lookup yields CDR1 LNHDA and CDR2 SQIVND (reference sequence). Trimming removed 1 base at V and 6 bases at J, with 9 bases between. This CDR3 spans 13 amino acids. Written as DNA, the CDR3 is TGTGCCAGTAGTATAGGTCGGCTAGATGGCTACACCTTC. It is translated as CASSIGRLDGYTF.

The chain joins TRBV5-1 to TRBJ2-7, with unresolved D. The CDR3 sequence is 14 residues long. V was clipped by 3 bases and J by 2 bases, with 12 bases between them. The V gene's germline CDR1 is SGHRS and CDR2 YFSETQ. The CDR3 protein is CASSSDPGPYEQYF. CDR3 nucleotide sequence: TGCGCCAGCAGCTCGGACCCCGGGCCCTACGAGCAGTACTTC.

The rearrangement uses TRBV29-1 and TRBJ2-2; a weak D match, TRBD1 (5 bases). Trimming took off 0 bases at V and 4 bases at J, with 15 bases between the two ends. The CDR3 is 16 residues long. Germline V CDR1 and CDR2: SQVTM, ANQGSEA. The CDR3 is CSVEDHQGSSTGELFF. CDR3 sequence (DNA): TGCAGCGTTGAAGATCACCAGGGATCGAGCACCGGGGAGCTGTTTTTT.

The chain links TRBV4-3 to TRBJ2-1, with D possibly TRBD1 on 5 matching bases. This CDR3 has 16 amino acids. V dropped 4 bases and J dropped 6 bases, with 19 bases sitting between them. Germline values: CDR1 LGHNA, CDR2 YSLEER. The CDR3 DNA reads as TGCGCCAGCAGCCTAAGCCATAAGACAGCCGTCAATGAGCAGTTCTTC. Its translation is CASSLSHKTAVNEQFF.

The V call is TRBV28, the J call TRBJ2-1, with 7 bases aligning to TRBD2. The CDR3 spans 17 residues. Germline V lookup: CDR1 MDHEN, CDR2 SYDVKM. V was clipped by 7 bases and J by 0 bases; unmatched bases: 12. The CDR3 nucleotides read TGTGCCAGCACCCTAATCTTCGGCGGGAGCTCCTACAATGAGCAGTTCTTC. Residues: CASTLIFGGSSYNEQFF.

The chain employs TRBV27 and TRBJ1-1; tentatively, D is TRBD1 (6 bases). Between the trimmed V and J ends, which lost 3 bases and 2 bases, there was a span of 13 bases. The CDR3 sequence is 15 residues long. CDR1 and CDR2 (germline): MNHEY, SMNVEV (reference sequence). The CDR3 region has the DNA TGTGCCAGCAGTTTGGCAGGGGAATTAAACACTGAAGCTTTCTTT. It encodes CASSLAGELNTEAFF.

V and J are TRBV10-2 and TRBJ2-3; TRBD1 agrees at 8 bases. CDR1 and CDR2 (germline): WSHSY, SAAADI. Trimming at V came to 6 bases and at J to 3 bases, leaving 5 bases not matched to a gene. The CDR3 runs to 14 residues. CDR3 in DNA: TGCGCCAGCAGGACAGGGGTTCAAACAGATACGCAGTATTTT. This gives the protein CASRTGVQTDTQYF.

The rearrangement joins TRBV10-3 to TRBJ1-1; 7 bases fit TRBD1. CDR1 and CDR2 from the germline V gene are ENHRY and SYGVKD. This CDR3 spans 12 amino acids. V gave up 10 bases and J gave up 4 bases; unmatched junction bases: 6. This CDR3 is CATRQGLTEAFF. The CDR3 DNA follows: TGTGCCACGCGACAGGGCCTCACTGAAGCTTTCTTT.

This clone was found once. The genes are TRBV29-1 and TRBJ2-3; no firm D call. The CDR3 spans 12 residues. Trimming left V 7 bases short and J 0 bases short, with 8 bases between. Looked up from germline, CDR1 is SQVTM and CDR2 is ANQGSEA. CDR3 protein: CSAGLSTDTQYF. The CDR3 nucleotides read TGCAGCGCGGGCCTCAGCACAGATACGCAGTATTTT.

The V gene is TRBV7-9, the J gene TRBJ1-5; no clear D gene. CDR3 length: 16 amino acids. Trimming pared 1 base from V and 3 bases from J, leaving 13 bases between. The V gene's germline CDR1 is SEHNR and CDR2 FQNEAQ (reference sequence). CDR3 DNA: TGTGCCAGCAGCTTAGTTGGGCTTGGGATCAATCAGCCCCAGCATTTT. As protein: CASSLVGLGINQPQHF.

The rearrangement uses TRBV7-2 and TRBJ2-6; no clear D gene. Germline V CDR1 and CDR2: SGHTA, FQGNSA. V lost 2 bases and J lost 0, with 11 bases in between. The CDR3 totals 17 residues. CDR3 amino acids: CASSLTAVSSGANVLTF. Here the CDR3 DNA reads TGTGCCAGCAGCTTAACGGCGGTTAGCTCTGGGGCCAACGTCCTGACTTTC.

The chain couples TRBV6-6 to TRBJ2-5, with D unresolved. Trimming took off 7 bases at V and 1 base at J, with 7 bases between the two ends. The germline CDR1 and CDR2 sequences are MNHNY and SVGAGI (reference sequence). The CDR3 runs to 12 residues. CDR3 sequence reads: CASKRIQETQYF. Here the CDR3 DNA reads TGTGCCAGCAAAAGAATCCAAGAGACCCAGTACTTC.

This clone was found a few times. The genes are TRBV5-1 and TRBJ2-3; 8 nucleotides agree with TRBD1. The CDR3 totals 16 residues. V shed 0 bases and J 4 bases; nucleotides not matched to a gene: 7. Germline V CDR1 and CDR2: SGHRS, YFSETQ. In nucleotides, the CDR3 is TGCGCCAGCAGCTTGGAGGGCCAGGGGGCCGCAGATACGCAGTATTTT. This codes for CASSLEGQGAADTQYF.

The chain is built from TRBV5-1 and TRBJ2-3; D is unresolved. The CDR3 is 15 amino acids. The germline gives CDR1 SGHRS, CDR2 YFSETQ. The ends were cut back, 4 bases at V and 0 bases at J, with 12 bases in the middle. The CDR3 coding sequence is TGCGCCAGCAGCGCCCAGGCGGCTAGCACAGATACGCAGTATTTT. Translated, it gives CASSAQAASTDTQYF.

The V call is TRBV28, the J call TRBJ1-4; 11 nucleotides match TRBD1. The CDR3 has 17 residues. With V trimmed by 3 bases and J by 4 bases, 7 bases remained unmatched. Germline CDR1 MDHEN, CDR2 SYDVKM. The CDR3 region is CASSFGQGAWVNEKLFF. The DNA for the CDR3 is TGTGCCAGCAGTTTCGGACAGGGGGCGTGGGTTAATGAAAAACTGTTTTTT.

This clone appeared a single time. The chain uses TRBV28 and TRBJ2-2, with 11 bases lining up with TRBD1. Trimming at V came to 4 bases and at J to 6 bases, leaving 28 bases not matched to a gene. Germline-derived CDR1 and CDR2 are MDHEN and SYDVKM. The CDR3 is 23 amino acids. CDR3 protein: CASSWTGGYTLREGPVVPGELFF. CDR3 sequence (DNA): TGTGCCAGCAGTTGGACAGGGGGCTATACGTTGCGGGAGGGCCCTGTTGTTCCCGGGGAGCTGTTTTTT.

The J gene is TRBJ2-1, the V gene TRBV10-1; D possibly corresponds to TRBD2 (6 bases). Deletions cut 4 bases from V and 9 bases from J, with 16 bases between. The CDR3 length is 14 residues. Looked up from germline, CDR1 is WNHNN and CDR2 is SYGVQD (reference sequence). Written as DNA, the CDR3 is TGCGCCAGCAGTGGTAAACGGGAGAGAGGTGAGCAGTTCTTC. It is translated as CASSGKRERGEQFF.

This clone has only a few counts. The chain carries TRBV6-1 and TRBJ2-3; D could derive from TRBD1 or TRBD2 (6 bases each). The V end lost 6 bases, the J end lost 2 bases, and 12 bases lay between the germline ends. Germline values: CDR1 MNHNS, CDR2 SASEGT. This CDR3 is 14 amino acids long. The CDR3 region has the DNA TGTGCCAGCAGGCGGGACACTTCCACAGATACGCAGTATTTT. Protein sequence: CASRRDTSTDTQYF.

Only one count was recorded for this clone. The rearrangement joins TRBV6-5 to TRBJ2-7; 9 bases align to TRBD1. The CDR3 extends over 14 amino acids. Germline CDR1 reads MNHEY; CDR2 reads SVGAGI. Germline trimming cut 6 bases from V and 6 bases from J; bases unmatched to any gene: 9. CDR3 nucleotides: TGTGCCAGCAGCCGCGGGACAGGGTTCTCCGAGCAGTACTTC. Translated: CASSRGTGFSEQYF.

The rearrangement uses TRBV28 and TRBJ1-2; TRBD1 is a possible D gene (5 bases). The germline V gene has CDR1 MDHEN and CDR2 SYDVKM. V lost 1 base, J lost 8 bases, and 11 bases lay in between. The CDR3 has 13 residues. CDR3 DNA sequence: TGTGCCAGCAGTTTATACGCGGGGGACGGCTACACCTTC. Protein product: CASSLYAGDGYTF.

The CDR3 loop is CASSIHRAGTEAFF. The CDR3 DNA is TGTGCCAGTAGTATTCACAGGGCGGGAACTGAAGCTTTCTTT. The genes are TRBV19 and TRBJ1-1; a possible D gene is TRBD1 (6 bases). V lost 3 bases, J lost 5 bases, and 13 bases lay in between. CDR1 and CDR2 (germline): LNHDA, SQIVND (reference sequence). This CDR3 comprises 14 residues.

The table lists this clone with a count of one. V is TRBV5-1 and J is TRBJ1-4; D is perhaps TRBD1 (6 bases). Between the trimmed V and J ends, which lost 1 base and 5 bases, there was a span of 18 bases. Germline CDR1 reads SGHRS; CDR2 reads YFSETQ. This CDR3 spans 17 amino acids. The CDR3 coding sequence is TGCGCCAGCAGCTTGCAGATTTCAGGGGCGAGGAATGAAAAACTGTTTTTT. Encoded protein: CASSLQISGARNEKLFF. Drawing the rest from reference TRBV5-1 and TRBJ1-4, the complete variable domain is KAGVTQTPRYLIKTRGQQVTLSCSPISGHRSVSWYQQTPGQGLQFLFEYFSETQRNKGNFPGRFSGRQFSNSRSEMNVSTLELGDSALYLCASSLQISGARNEKLFFGSGTQLSVL.

The V gene is TRBV5-1, the J gene TRBJ1-1; perhaps TRBD1 as D (5 bases). Germline V lookup: CDR1 SGHRS, CDR2 YFSETQ. The V end lost 4 bases, the J end lost 7 bases, and 11 bases lay between the germline ends. The CDR3 runs to 12 residues. The DNA of the CDR3 is TGCGCCAGCAGCCCTTGGGACGGTGAAGCTTTCTTT. It encodes CASSPWDGEAFF.

As for this clone: The sample has other DNA sequences that encode this CDR3 too. The chain is built from TRBV11-2 and TRBJ1-2; tentative D call: TRBD1 (6 bases). This CDR3 comprises 13 residues. V was cut by 5 bases and J by 2 bases, with 9 bases left in between. Per germline, CDR1 SGHAT and CDR2 FQNNGV. CDR3 protein: CASSPQGNYGYTF. The CDR3 DNA reads TGTGCCAGCAGCCCGCAGGGGAACTATGGCTACACCTTC.

The V and J genes are TRBV29-1 and TRBJ1-2; 10 bases align to TRBD1. Germline values: CDR1 SQVTM, CDR2 ANQGSEA. The junction had 6 bases not matched to a gene; V was cut back by 3 bases and J by 5 bases. CDR3 length: 14 amino acids. The CDR3 DNA reads TGCAGCGTTGACCCGGGACAGGGGCCGTATGGCTACACCTTC. Translating gives CSVDPGQGPYGYTF.

The chain recombines TRBV9 with TRBJ1-2, with 10 positions matching TRBD1. The CDR3 totals 15 residues. Germline-derived CDR1 and CDR2 are SGDLS and YYNGEE. The trim removed 4 bases at V and 7 bases at J, leaving 10 bases unmatched. The CDR3 region is CASSRMTGGGIGYTF. CDR3 nucleotides: TGTGCCAGCAGCCGAATGACAGGGGGCGGGATTGGCTACACCTTC.